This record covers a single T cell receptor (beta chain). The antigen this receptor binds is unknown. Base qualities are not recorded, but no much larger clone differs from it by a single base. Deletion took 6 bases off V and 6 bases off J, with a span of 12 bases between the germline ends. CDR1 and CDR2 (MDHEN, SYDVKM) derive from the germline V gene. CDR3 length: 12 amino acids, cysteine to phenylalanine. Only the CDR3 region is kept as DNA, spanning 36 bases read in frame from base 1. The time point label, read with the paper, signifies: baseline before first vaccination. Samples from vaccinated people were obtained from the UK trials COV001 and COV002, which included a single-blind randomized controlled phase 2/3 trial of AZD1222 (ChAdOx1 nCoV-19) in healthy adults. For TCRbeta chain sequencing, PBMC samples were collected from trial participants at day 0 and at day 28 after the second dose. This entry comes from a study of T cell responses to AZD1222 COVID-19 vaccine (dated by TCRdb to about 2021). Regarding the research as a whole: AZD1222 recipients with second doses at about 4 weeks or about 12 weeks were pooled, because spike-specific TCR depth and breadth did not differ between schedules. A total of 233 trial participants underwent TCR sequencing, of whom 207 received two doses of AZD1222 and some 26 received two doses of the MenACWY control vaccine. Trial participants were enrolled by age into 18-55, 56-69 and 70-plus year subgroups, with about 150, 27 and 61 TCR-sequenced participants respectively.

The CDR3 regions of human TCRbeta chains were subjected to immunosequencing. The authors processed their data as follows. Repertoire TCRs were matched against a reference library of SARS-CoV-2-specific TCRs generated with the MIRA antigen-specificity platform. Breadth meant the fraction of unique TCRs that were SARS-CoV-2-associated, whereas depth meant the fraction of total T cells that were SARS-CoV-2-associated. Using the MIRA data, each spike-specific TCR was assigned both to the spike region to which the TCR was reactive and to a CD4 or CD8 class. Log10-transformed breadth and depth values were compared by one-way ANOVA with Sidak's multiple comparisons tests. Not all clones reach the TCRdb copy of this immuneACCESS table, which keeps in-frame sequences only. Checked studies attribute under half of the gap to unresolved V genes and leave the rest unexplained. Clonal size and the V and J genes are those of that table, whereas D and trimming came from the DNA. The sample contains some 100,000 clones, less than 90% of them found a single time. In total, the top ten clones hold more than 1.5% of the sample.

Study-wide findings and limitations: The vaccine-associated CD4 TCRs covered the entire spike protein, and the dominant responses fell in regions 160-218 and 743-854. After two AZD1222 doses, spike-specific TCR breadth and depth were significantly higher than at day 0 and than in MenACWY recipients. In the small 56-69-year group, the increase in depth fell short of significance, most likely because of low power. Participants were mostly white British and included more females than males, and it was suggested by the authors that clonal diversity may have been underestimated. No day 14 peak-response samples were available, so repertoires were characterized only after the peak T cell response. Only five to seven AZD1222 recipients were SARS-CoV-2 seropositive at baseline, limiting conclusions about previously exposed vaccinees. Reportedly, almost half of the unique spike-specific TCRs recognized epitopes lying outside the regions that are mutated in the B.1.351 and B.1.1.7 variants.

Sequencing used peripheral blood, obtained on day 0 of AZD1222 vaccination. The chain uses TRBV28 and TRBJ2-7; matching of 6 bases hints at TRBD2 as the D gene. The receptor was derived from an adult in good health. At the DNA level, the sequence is TGTGCCAGCAGGGCCCCGGGGGTCGAGCAGTACTTC. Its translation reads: CASRAPGVEQYF.